This TCR beta chain is from a study of regulatory T cells in long-lasting Graves disease. Trimming stripped 7 bases from V and 5 bases from J, with 21 bases between. The CDR3 runs 15 residues. Germline assignment: CDR1 SEHNR and CDR2 FQNEAQ (reference sequence). iRepertoire HTBI primers and Arm-PCR of CDR3 regions built TCR beta libraries. Via MiXCR, TCRdb re-called the multiplex PCR reads, giving one row per CDR3 protein. The sample holds approximately 400,000 distinct CDR3 sequences, 20% to 25% seen once. Specified time point: persistent/refractory GD, antithyroid drugs over 5 years with positive TRAb. RNA from PBMCs was the source of the TCR library. This clonotype was seen more than once but under ten times. Antigen specificity is unknown. Study-level points and caveats: TRBV28, TRBJ1-2 and TRBJ2-5 were segments that persistent disease favored.

V and J are TRBV7-9 and TRBJ2-7; TRBD1 might be the D (6 bases). This receptor was identified in a woman between 35 and 50 years old with Graves disease. Material: peripheral blood mononuclear cells (PBMCs), obtained when the disease was refractory, from a patient treated with antithyroid drugs. The CDR3 loop reads CASIPDRFRYHEQYF. The DNA of the CDR3 is TGTGCCAGCATCCCAGACAGGTTTCGGTACCACGAGCAGTACTTC.